Listed below are T cell receptor beta chains from one sample, sequenced in a study of blood T cell repertoires in COVID-19. TCRdb's copy holds only in-frame clones and misses some; the assay was immunoSEQ multiplex PCR. Found here are around 700,000 clones, approximately 90% of them singletons; the top ten hold approximately 0.25%. Material: peripheral blood. The receptors shown here come from a woman aged 18-29 years with acute or convalescent COVID-19. Both conserved end residues are part of each CDR3. The order of the fields is J gene, clone size, V gene, D gene, CDR3 protein, CDR3 DNA. D genes are given only for firm matches. The size entry is marked missing in some rows and otherwise reads once, few, many or a size class.

J: TRBJ1-3; size: NA; V: TRBV7-9; D: TRBD1; CDR3: CASSTAQGAAGNTIYF; DNA: TGTGCCAGCAGCACCGCTCAGGGGGCCGCTGGAAACACCATATATTTT
J: TRBJ1-2; size: NA; V: TRBV6-1; D: NA; CDR3: CASSEIRVGGYTF; DNA: TGTGCCAGCAGTGAAATACGGGTTGGTGGCTACACCTTC
J: TRBJ2-1; size: few; V: TRBV15; D: NA; CDR3: CATSRGSYNEQFF; DNA: TGTGCCACCAGCAGAGGGAGTTACAATGAGCAGTTCTTC
J: TRBJ1-2; size: NA; V: TRBV7-6; D: NA; CDR3: CASSWGRLDGYTF; DNA: TGTGCCAGCAGCTGGGGCCGTTTAGATGGCTACACCTTC
J: TRBJ1-4; size: NA; V: TRBV18; D: NA; CDR3: CASSPLAGNEKLFF; DNA: TGTGCCAGCTCACCACTGGCGGGTAATGAAAAACTGTTTTTT
J: TRBJ1-3; size: NA; V: TRBV5-4; D: NA; CDR3: CASSFGAGNTIYF; DNA: TGTGCCAGCAGCTTCGGGGCTGGAAACACCATATATTTT
J: TRBJ1-6; size: NA; V: TRBV21-1; D: NA; CDR3: CASSPSSRAHNSPLHF; DNA: TGTGCCAGCAGCCCCTCATCGAGGGCCCATAATTCACCCCTCCACTTT
J: TRBJ1-6; size: NA; V: TRBV5-6; D: NA; CDR3: CASSFQVSPLHF; DNA: TGTGCCAGCAGCTTTCAGGTTTCACCCCTCCACTTT
J: TRBJ2-1; size: once; V: TRBV5-8; D: TRBD1; CDR3: CASSLGTANYNEQFF; DNA: TGTGCAAGCAGCTTAGGGACAGCTAACTACAATGAGCAGTTCTTC
J: TRBJ1-1; size: NA; V: TRBV6-5; D: NA; CDR3: CASSYGGTGREAFF; DNA: TGTGCCAGCAGTTATGGGGGAACAGGGCGGGAAGCTTTCTTT
J: TRBJ1-2; size: NA; V: TRBV9; D: TRBD1; CDR3: CASSVFAGGQGANGYTF; DNA: TGTGCCAGCAGCGTATTTGCCGGGGGACAGGGGGCCAATGGCTACACCTTC
J: TRBJ1-2; size: NA; V: TRBV20-1; D: NA; CDR3: CSLPLNYGYTF; DNA: TGCAGTCTCCCCCTTAACTATGGCTACACCTTC
J: TRBJ1-1; size: NA; V: TRBV13; D: NA; CDR3: CASSLTTGEAFF; DNA: TGTGCCAGCAGCTTAACGACAGGCGAAGCTTTCTTT
J: TRBJ2-1; size: NA; V: TRBV7-8; D: NA; CDR3: CASSNRQRITYNEQFF; DNA: TGTGCCAGCAGTAACCGACAGAGAATCACTTACAATGAGCAGTTCTTC
J: TRBJ1-3; size: NA; V: TRBV3-1/TRBV3-2; D: NA; CDR3: CASSQGASRRNTIYF; DNA: TGTGCCAGCAGCCAAGGCGCTTCCCGGAGGAACACCATATATTTT
J: TRBJ2-3; size: NA; V: TRBV25-1; D: NA; CDR3: CASGGASDTQYF; DNA: TGTGCCAGCGGGGGGGCCTCGGATACGCAGTATTTT
J: TRBJ2-7; size: NA; V: TRBV4-3; D: NA; CDR3: CASSQEVMAGVGEQYF; DNA: TGCGCCAGCAGCCAAGAAGTTATGGCAGGGGTAGGCGAGCAGTACTTC
J: TRBJ2-3; size: NA; V: TRBV9; D: NA; CDR3: CASSVVGRGGDTQYF; DNA: TGTGCCAGCAGCGTAGTTGGGCGGGGAGGAGATACGCAGTATTTT
J: TRBJ1-2; size: NA; V: TRBV12-3/TRBV12-4; D: NA; CDR3: CASSRDFGYTF; DNA: TGTGCCAGCAGTAGGGACTTTGGCTACACCTTC
J: TRBJ1-6; size: NA; V: TRBV19; D: NA; CDR3: CASRHTGWDSPLHF; DNA: TGTGCCAGTAGACATACAGGGTGGGATTCACCCCTCCACTTT
J: TRBJ1-1; size: NA; V: TRBV12-3/TRBV12-4; D: NA; CDR3: CASSFSSTEAFF; DNA: TGTGCCAGCAGTTTCTCTAGCACTGAAGCTTTCTTT
J: TRBJ1-1; size: few; V: TRBV6-2/TRBV6-3; D: TRBD1; CDR3: CASSQGENTEAFF; DNA: TGTGCCAGCAGTCAGGGGGAAAACACTGAAGCTTTCTTT
J: TRBJ2-1; size: NA; V: TRBV11-2; D: TRBD2; CDR3: CASSLVAGRDEQFF; DNA: TGTGCCAGCAGCTTAGTGGCAGGGAGGGATGAGCAGTTCTTC
J: TRBJ1-4; size: NA; V: TRBV30; D: NA; CDR3: CAWTPTHRATNEKLFF; DNA: TGTGCCTGGACCCCCACCCACAGGGCAACTAATGAAAAACTGTTTTTT
J: TRBJ2-7; size: NA; V: TRBV5-4; D: NA; CDR3: CASSLWRGEQYF; DNA: TGTGCCAGCAGCTTGTGGAGGGGAGAGCAGTACTTC
J: TRBJ1-1; size: NA; V: TRBV10-3; D: NA; CDR3: CAITPTGHLNTEAFF; DNA: TGTGCCATCACCCCTACGGGACATTTGAACACTGAAGCTTTCTTT
J: TRBJ1-1; size: NA; V: TRBV6-5; D: NA; CDR3: CASISPGGRTEAFF; DNA: TGTGCCAGCATATCCCCAGGAGGGAGGACTGAAGCTTTCTTT
J: TRBJ2-2; size: NA; V: TRBV27; D: NA; CDR3: CASRQQGAGELFF; DNA: TGTGCCAGCAGACAACAGGGAGCCGGGGAGCTGTTTTTT
J: TRBJ1-2; size: NA; V: TRBV30; D: NA; CDR3: CAWSVRSGGFGVYGYTF; DNA: TGTGCCTGGAGTGTACGGTCAGGAGGGTTCGGTGTATATGGCTACACCTTC
J: TRBJ1-6; size: NA; V: TRBV19; D: TRBD1; CDR3: CASADRGINSPLHF; DNA: TGTGCCAGCGCGGACAGGGGGATAAATTCACCCCTCCACTTT
J: TRBJ1-1; size: NA; V: TRBV11-3; D: NA; CDR3: CASSSTRSNTEAFF; DNA: TGTGCCAGCAGCTCGACAAGGTCGAACACTGAAGCTTTCTTT
J: TRBJ2-7; size: NA; V: TRBV30; D: TRBD2; CDR3: CAWSVPSGVSREQYF; DNA: TGTGCCTGGAGTGTACCGAGCGGGGTTTCCAGGGAGCAGTACTTC
J: TRBJ2-5; size: NA; V: TRBV7-9; D: NA; CDR3: CASSEDSIGTQYF; DNA: TGTGCCAGCAGCGAGGACAGTATAGGGACCCAGTACTTC
J: TRBJ1-6; size: NA; V: TRBV5-1; D: TRBD1; CDR3: CASSSVTGNNSPLHF; DNA: TGCGCCAGCAGCTCGGTGACAGGGAATAATTCACCCCTCCACTTT
J: TRBJ2-7; size: NA; V: TRBV19; D: NA; CDR3: CASSMRQGRGLGDEQYF; DNA: TGTGCCAGTAGTATGCGTCAGGGAAGGGGACTTGGAGACGAGCAGTACTTC
J: TRBJ2-7; size: NA; V: TRBV6-2/TRBV6-3; D: TRBD1; CDR3: CASSSGTGVVYEQYF; DNA: TGTGCCAGCAGTTCCGGGACAGGGGTAGTCTACGAGCAGTACTTC
J: TRBJ1-1; size: once; V: TRBV9; D: NA; CDR3: CASSGTTGNTEAFF; DNA: TGTGCCAGCAGCGGAACTACAGGGAACACTGAAGCTTTCTTT
J: TRBJ1-2; size: NA; V: TRBV18; D: NA; CDR3: CASSTAVTRPNGYTF; DNA: TGTGCCAGCTCAACGGCCGTGACACGTCCCAATGGCTACACCTTC
J: TRBJ1-2; size: NA; V: TRBV29-1; D: TRBD1; CDR3: CSAGDRGLSGYTF; DNA: TGCAGCGCCGGAGACAGGGGTTTATCTGGCTACACCTTC
J: TRBJ2-1; size: NA; V: TRBV6-5; D: NA; CDR3: CASSPDPGSYNEQFF; DNA: TGTGCCAGCAGTCCCGACCCGGGGTCCTACAATGAGCAGTTCTTC
J: TRBJ2-7; size: NA; V: TRBV7-8; D: TRBD1; CDR3: CASSLEGTGVPYEQYF; DNA: TGTGCCAGCAGCTTAGAAGGGACAGGGGTTCCTTACGAGCAGTACTTC
J: TRBJ1-1; size: NA; V: TRBV3-1/TRBV3-2; D: NA; CDR3: CASSQGAGMITFF; DNA: TGTGCCAGCAGCCAAGGGGCAGGGATGATTACTTTCTTT
J: TRBJ2-2; size: NA; V: TRBV29-1; D: TRBD2; CDR3: CSVAGTSGGAGTGELFF; DNA: TGCAGCGTTGCTGGGACTAGCGGGGGGGCCGGCACCGGGGAGCTGTTTTTT
J: TRBJ1-1; size: NA; V: TRBV5-1; D: NA; CDR3: CASSIRVNTEAFF; DNA: TGCGCCAGCAGCATCAGGGTGAACACTGAAGCTTTCTTT
J: TRBJ1-6; size: NA; V: TRBV5-6; D: NA; CDR3: CASSPDGRGVLALHF; DNA: TGTGCCAGCAGCCCGGACGGACGCGGGGTTTTGGCCCTCCACTTT
J: TRBJ2-3; size: NA; V: TRBV18; D: NA; CDR3: CASSPQGQGTDTQYF; DNA: TGTGCCAGCTCACCACAGGGGCAAGGGACAGATACGCAGTATTTT
J: TRBJ1-5; size: NA; V: TRBV12-5; D: TRBD1; CDR3: CASALTGGTNQPQHF; DNA: TGTGCTAGTGCCCTTACAGGGGGAACCAATCAGCCCCAGCATTTT
J: TRBJ1-2; size: NA; V: TRBV19; D: TRBD1; CDR3: CASSPGTGDSRDGYTF; DNA: TGTGCCAGTAGCCCCGGGACAGGGGATAGTCGTGATGGCTACACCTTC
J: TRBJ1-4; size: NA; V: TRBV27; D: NA; CDR3: CASGHRRNEKLFF; DNA: TGTGCCAGCGGACACAGACGTAATGAAAAACTGTTTTTT
J: TRBJ1-2; size: NA; V: TRBV5-6; D: NA; CDR3: CASSPEGLIYGYTF; DNA: TGTGCCAGCAGCCCCGAAGGACTGATCTATGGCTACACCTTC
J: TRBJ2-3; size: NA; V: TRBV19; D: NA; CDR3: CASSTQGSGDTQYF; DNA: TGTGCCAGTAGTACTCAGGGTTCCGGGGATACGCAGTATTTT
J: TRBJ1-4; size: NA; V: TRBV4-1; D: NA; CDR3: CASSQVGGGLEKLFF; DNA: TGCGCCAGCAGCCAAGTAGGGGGTGGGCTGGAAAAACTGTTTTTT
J: TRBJ1-1; size: once; V: TRBV14; D: NA; CDR3: CASSQEAAFF; DNA: TGTGCCAGCAGCCAAGAAGCAGCTTTCTTT
J: TRBJ1-5; size: NA; V: TRBV18; D: NA; CDR3: CASSSDRWGNQPQHF; DNA: TGTGCCAGCTCATCTGACAGGTGGGGCAATCAGCCCCAGCATTTT